The 2 T cell receptor beta chains below were found in one sample sequenced in a study of OX40 agonist ivuxolimab in advanced cancers. Measured with immunoSEQ multiplex PCR; TCRdb has only the in-frame clones, and not every one. The sample comprises approximately 40,000 clones, 80% of which are singletons, and roughly 4% rests with the top ten. Sequenced here: CD4+ or CD8+ T cells sorted from blood, sampled in a trial of the OX40 agonist ivuxolimab. The receptors here all came from an adult with an advanced solid tumor such as melanoma, head and neck, liver or kidney cancer.

V gene TRBV18 combines with J gene TRBJ2-7, with D perhaps given as TRBD1 or TRBD2 (5 bases each). CDR3 length equals 13 residues. In germline, CDR1 is KGHSH, CDR2 LQKENI. V lost 3 bases and J lost 7, with 13 bases in between. CDR3 in DNA: TGTGCCAGCTCACCGGACGACAGAGGGGAGCAGTACTTC. It specifies CASSPDDRGEQYF. The variable domain in full, completed from reference TRBV18 and TRBJ2-7, reads NAGVMQNPRHLVRRRGQEARLRCSPMKGHSHVYWYRQLPEEGLKFMVYLQKENIIDESGMPKERFSAEFPKEGPSILRIQQVVRGDSAAYFCASSPDDRGEQYFGPGTRLTVT.

The rearrangement links TRBV18 to TRBJ2-2; TRBD1 matches 10 bases. The CDR3 extends over 15 amino acids. The germline V gene has CDR1 KGHSH and CDR2 LQKENI. Germline trimming cut 6 bases from V and 8 bases from J; bases unmatched to any gene: 9. The CDR3 loop reads CASSPGTGASGELFF. As DNA, the CDR3 is TGTGCCAGCTCGCCCGGGACAGGGGCGTCGGGGGAGCTGTTTTTT.